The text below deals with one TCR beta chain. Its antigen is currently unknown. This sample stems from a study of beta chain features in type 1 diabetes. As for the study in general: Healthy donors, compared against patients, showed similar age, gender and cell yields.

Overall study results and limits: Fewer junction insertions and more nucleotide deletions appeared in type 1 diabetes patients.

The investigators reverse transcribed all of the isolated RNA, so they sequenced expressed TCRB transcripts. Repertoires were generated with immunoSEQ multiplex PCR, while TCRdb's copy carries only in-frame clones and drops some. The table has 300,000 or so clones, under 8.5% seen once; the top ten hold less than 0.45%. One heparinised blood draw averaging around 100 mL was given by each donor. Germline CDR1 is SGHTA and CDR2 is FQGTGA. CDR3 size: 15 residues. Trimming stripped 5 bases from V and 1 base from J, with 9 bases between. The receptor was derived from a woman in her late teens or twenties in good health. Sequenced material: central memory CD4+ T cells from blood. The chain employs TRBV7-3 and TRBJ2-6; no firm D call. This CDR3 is CASSPIRSGANVLTF. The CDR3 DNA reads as TGTGCCAGCAGCCCAATTAGGTCTGGGGCCAACGTCCTGACTTTC. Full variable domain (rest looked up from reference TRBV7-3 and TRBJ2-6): GAGVSQTPSNKVTEKGKYVELRCDPISGHTALYWYRQSLGQGPEFLIYFQGTGAADDSGLPNDRFFAVRPEGSVSTLKIQRTERGDSAVYLCASSPIRSGANVLTFGAGSRLTVL.